These 6 T cell receptor beta chains originate from one sample sequenced in a study of T-cell memory formation after mild COVID-19. TCRdb ran MiXCR on the 5' RACE reads and lists one entry per CDR3 protein. The sample lists 300,000 to 400,000 distinct CDR3 sequences; around 21% were seen once. The sequenced material came from PBMCs or a T cell subset sorted from them (not recorded which). Receptor source: an adult woman who had mild COVID-19 (a few samples of this study predate the infection). Cell type and time point are not known.

The chain joins TRBV5-4 to TRBJ2-3; TRBD2 agrees at 10 bases. The CDR3 spans 17 residues. Unmatched junction bases numbered 7, after V lost 2 bases and J lost 1 base. Germline V gene data show CDR1 as SGHNT and CDR2 as YYREEE (reference sequence). CDR3 loop: CASSFRLLAGGTDTQYF. The CDR3 region has the DNA TGTGCCAGCAGCTTCAGGCTTCTAGCGGGGGGCACAGATACGCAGTATTTT.

The chain employs TRBV3-1 and TRBJ1-1; maybe TRBD1 (5 bases). This CDR3 region has 13 residues. Germline assignment: CDR1 LGHDT and CDR2 YNNKEL (reference sequence). With 3 bases removed from V and 11 bases from J, the gap between germline ends came to 16 bases. The CDR3 DNA follows: TGTGCCAGCAGCCACCCGGGCGACAGACGGGCTTTCTTT. As protein: CASSHPGDRRAFF.

This clonotype has at least ten counts. The chain joins TRBV7-2 to TRBJ2-7; 11 positions match TRBD2. V dropped 5 bases and J dropped 6; count of bases not matched to a gene: 6. The CDR3 contains 14 residues. From germline, CDR1 is SGHTA and CDR2 FQGNSA. The CDR3 DNA reads TGTGCCAGCAGCATAACTAGCGGGAGTAGCGAGCAGTACTTC. Translated, it gives CASSITSGSSEQYF.

This clonotype was seen a single time. The V call is TRBV6-1, the J call TRBJ1-2, with 7 bases identical to TRBD1. The CDR3 is made up of 13 amino acids. J gave up 8 bases and V 4 bases, and 7 bases lay outside the gene matches. Germline CDR1 and CDR2: MNHNS and SASEGT. CDR3 residues: CASSGQGASGYTF. CDR3 in DNA: TGTGCCAGCAGTGGACAGGGCGCATCGGGCTACACCTTC.

V and J are TRBV20-1 and TRBJ2-1; the match to TRBD2 covers 11 bases. Losses at the gene ends were 2 bases for V and 6 bases for J; bases not matched to a gene: 6. The CDR3 length is 15 residues. Germline loops: CDR1 DFQATT, CDR2 SNEGSKA (reference sequence). This chain's CDR3 is CSARWGTSGGNEQFF. CDR3 DNA sequence: TGCAGTGCTAGATGGGGGACTAGCGGCGGCAATGAGCAGTTCTTC.

The chain is built from TRBV25-1 and TRBJ2-1; D is possibly TRBD1 (6 bases). The ends were cut back, 7 bases at V and 9 bases at J, with 19 bases in the middle. The germline CDR1 and CDR2 sequences are MGHDK and SYGVNS. This CDR3 has 14 residues. DNA of the CDR3: TGTGCCAGCAATTCGGGACAACCGGCCGTTGAGCAGTTCTTC. Encoded protein: CASNSGQPAVEQFF.